The text below deals with one T cell receptor (beta chain). Its antigen is not identified. The data derive from a study of shared clonotypes between healthy human individuals. The wider study: Per donor, three plates held CD4 naive cells, three held CD4 memory, two held CD8 naive and one held CD8 memory. General study findings and limits: Investigators expected sequencing depth to affect clonotype sharing among donors.

Each PCR replicate from the sorted subsets contained about 200 ng DNA, which is around 30,000 T cell genomes. Libraries were prepared by immunoSEQ multiplex PCR; TCRdb keeps only in-frame clonotypes and omits some of them. The table has approximately 2.5 million clones, more than 85% seen once; the top ten hold approximately 0.36%. The CDR3 is 15 residues long. V shed 0 bases and J shed 4 bases, with 11 bases lying between them. The germline V gene encodes CDR1 LGHNA and CDR2 YNFKEQ. The gene calls are TRBV4-2 and TRBJ2-3; unclear D gene. The receptor's source is a man between 18 and 35 years old in good health. Some clones in this sample may be carry-over from other donors' samples. Sequencing was carried out using naive CD4+ T cells from PBMCs. The subset here: CD45RA+ positively selected. The CDR3, as DNA: TGTGCCAGCAGCCAAGAGTGGGGTTTTGCAGATACGCAGTATTTT. As protein: CASSQEWGFADTQYF.